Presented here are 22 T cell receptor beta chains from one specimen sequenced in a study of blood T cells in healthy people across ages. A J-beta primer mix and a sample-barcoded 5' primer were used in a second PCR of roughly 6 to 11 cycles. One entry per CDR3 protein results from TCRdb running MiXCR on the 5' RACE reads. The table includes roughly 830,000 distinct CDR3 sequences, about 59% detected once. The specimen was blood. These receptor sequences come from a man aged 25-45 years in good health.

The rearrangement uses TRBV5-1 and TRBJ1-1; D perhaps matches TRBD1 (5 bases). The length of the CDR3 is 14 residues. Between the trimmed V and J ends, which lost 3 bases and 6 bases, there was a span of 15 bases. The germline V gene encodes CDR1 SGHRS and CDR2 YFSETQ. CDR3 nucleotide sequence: TGCGCCAGCAGCTCGGTGACAGCCGGCGCTGAAGCTTTCTTT. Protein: CASSSVTAGAEAFF.

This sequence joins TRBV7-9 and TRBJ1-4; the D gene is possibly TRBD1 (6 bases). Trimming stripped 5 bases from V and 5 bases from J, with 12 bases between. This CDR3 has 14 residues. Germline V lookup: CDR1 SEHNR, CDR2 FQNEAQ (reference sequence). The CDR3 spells CASSLRGLNEKLFF. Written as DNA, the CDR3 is TGTGCCAGCAGCCTCAGGGGCTTGAATGAAAAACTGTTTTTT. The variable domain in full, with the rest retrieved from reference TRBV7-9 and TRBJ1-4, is DTGVSQNPRHKITKRGQNVTFRCDPISEHNRLYWYRQTLGQGPEFLTYFQNEAQLEKSRLLSDRFSAERPKGSFSTLEIQRTEQGDSAMYLCASSLRGLNEKLFFGSGTQLSVL.

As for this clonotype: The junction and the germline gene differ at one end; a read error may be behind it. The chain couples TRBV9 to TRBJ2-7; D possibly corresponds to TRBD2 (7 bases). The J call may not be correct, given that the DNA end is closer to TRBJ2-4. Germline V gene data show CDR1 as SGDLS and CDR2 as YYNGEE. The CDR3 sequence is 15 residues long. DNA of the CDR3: TGTGCCGGCAGCGTAAACGGGGGGCTGGGAAACATTCAGTACTTC. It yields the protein CAGSVNGGLGNIQYF.

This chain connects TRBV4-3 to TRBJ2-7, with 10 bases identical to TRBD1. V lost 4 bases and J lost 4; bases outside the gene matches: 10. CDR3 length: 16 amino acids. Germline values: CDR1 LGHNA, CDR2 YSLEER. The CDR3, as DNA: TGCGCCAGCAGCCCGGGGACAGGGGTTGGGAGGTACGAGCAGTACTTC. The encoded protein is CASSPGTGVGRYEQYF.

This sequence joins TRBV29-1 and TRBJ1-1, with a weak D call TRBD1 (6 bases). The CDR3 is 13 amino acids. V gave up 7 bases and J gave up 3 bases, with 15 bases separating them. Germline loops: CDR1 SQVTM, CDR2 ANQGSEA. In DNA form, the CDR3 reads TGCAGCGGATTGACAGGAGGGTACACTGAAGCTTTCTTT. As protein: CSGLTGGYTEAFF.

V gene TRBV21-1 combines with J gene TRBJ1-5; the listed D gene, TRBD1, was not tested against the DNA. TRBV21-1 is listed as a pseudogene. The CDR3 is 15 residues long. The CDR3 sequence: CASSKVPRSNQPQHF. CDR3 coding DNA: TGTGCCAGCAGCAAGGTCCCCAGGTCCAATCAGCCCCAGCATTTT.

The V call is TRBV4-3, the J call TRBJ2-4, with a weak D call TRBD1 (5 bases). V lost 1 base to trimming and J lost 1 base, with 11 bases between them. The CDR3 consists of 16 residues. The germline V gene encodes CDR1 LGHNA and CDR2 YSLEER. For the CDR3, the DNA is TGCGCCAGCAGCCAAGTACCTAAGGGGGCCAAAAACATTCAGTACTTC. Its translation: CASSQVPKGAKNIQYF.

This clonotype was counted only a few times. This CDR3 reads CSVPPDYGYTF. Written as DNA, the CDR3 is TGCAGCGTTCCACCCGACTATGGCTACACCTTC. This rearrangement joins TRBV29-1 to TRBJ1-2; no clear D. The length of the CDR3 is 11 residues. Germline values: CDR1 SQVTM, CDR2 ANQGSEA. V was trimmed by 5 bases and J by 3 bases, leaving 7 bases between them. Full variable domain (rest looked up from reference TRBV29-1 and TRBJ1-2): SAVISQKPSRDICQRGTSLTIQCQVDSQVTMMFWYRQQPGQSLTLIATANQGSEATYESGFVIDKFPISRPNLTFSTLTVSNMSPEDSSIYLCSVPPDYGYTFGSGTRLTVV.

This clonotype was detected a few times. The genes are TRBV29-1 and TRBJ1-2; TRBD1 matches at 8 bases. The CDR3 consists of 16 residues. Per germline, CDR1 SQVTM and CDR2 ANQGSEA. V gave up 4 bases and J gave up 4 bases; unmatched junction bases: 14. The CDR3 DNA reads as TGCAGCGTTGTGGAGGATGCGGGGACAGGTCTCTATGGCTACACCTTC. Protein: CSVVEDAGTGLYGYTF.

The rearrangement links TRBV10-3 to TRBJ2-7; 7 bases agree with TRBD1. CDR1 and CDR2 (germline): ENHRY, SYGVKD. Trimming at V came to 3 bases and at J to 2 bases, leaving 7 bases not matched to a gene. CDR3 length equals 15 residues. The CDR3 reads CAISEEGGFTYEQYF. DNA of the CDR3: TGTGCCATCAGTGAAGAAGGGGGCTTCACCTACGAGCAGTACTTC.

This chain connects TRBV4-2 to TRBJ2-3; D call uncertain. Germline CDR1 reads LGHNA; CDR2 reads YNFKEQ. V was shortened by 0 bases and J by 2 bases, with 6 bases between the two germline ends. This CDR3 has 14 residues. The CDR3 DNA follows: TGTGCCAGCAGCCAAGAGAGGTACACAGATACGCAGTATTTT. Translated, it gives CASSQERYTDTQYF.

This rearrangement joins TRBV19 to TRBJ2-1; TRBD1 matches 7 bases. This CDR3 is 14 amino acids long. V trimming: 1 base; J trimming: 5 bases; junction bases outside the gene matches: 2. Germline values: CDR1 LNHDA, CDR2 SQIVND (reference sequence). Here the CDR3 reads CASSIGDSHNEQFF. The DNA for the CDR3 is TGTGCCAGTAGTATAGGGGACAGCCACAATGAGCAGTTCTTC.

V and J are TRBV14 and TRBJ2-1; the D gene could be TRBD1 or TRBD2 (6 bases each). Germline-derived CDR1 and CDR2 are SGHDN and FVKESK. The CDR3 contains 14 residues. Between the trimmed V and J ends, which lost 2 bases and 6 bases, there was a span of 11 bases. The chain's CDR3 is CASSQNREVNEQFF. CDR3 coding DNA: TGTGCCAGCAGCCAAAACAGGGAGGTCAATGAGCAGTTCTTC.

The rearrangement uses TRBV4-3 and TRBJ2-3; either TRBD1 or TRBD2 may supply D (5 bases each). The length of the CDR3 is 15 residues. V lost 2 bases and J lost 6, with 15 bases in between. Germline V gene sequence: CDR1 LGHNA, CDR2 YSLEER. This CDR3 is CASSQNGAGSDTQYF. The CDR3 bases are TGCGCCAGCAGCCAAAACGGGGCAGGGTCCGATACGCAGTATTTT.

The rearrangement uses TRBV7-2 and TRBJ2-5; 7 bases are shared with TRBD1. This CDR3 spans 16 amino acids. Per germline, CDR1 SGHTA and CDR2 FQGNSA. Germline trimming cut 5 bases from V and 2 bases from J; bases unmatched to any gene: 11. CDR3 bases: TGTGCCAGCAGCCGAAAGTCGACAGGGTGGCAAGAGACCCAGTACTTC. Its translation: CASSRKSTGWQETQYF. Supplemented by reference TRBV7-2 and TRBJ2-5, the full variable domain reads GAGVSQSPSNKVTEKGKDVELRCDPISGHTALYWYRQSLGQGLEFLIYFQGNSAPDKSGLPSDRFSAERTGGSVSTLTIQRTQQEDSAVYLCASSRKSTGWQETQYFGPGTRLLVL.

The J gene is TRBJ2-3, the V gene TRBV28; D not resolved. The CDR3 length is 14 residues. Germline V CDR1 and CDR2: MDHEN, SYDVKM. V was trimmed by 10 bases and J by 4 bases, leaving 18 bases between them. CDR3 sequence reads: CATHRISPPDTQYF. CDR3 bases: TGTGCCACCCACAGAATTAGTCCCCCAGATACGCAGTATTTT.

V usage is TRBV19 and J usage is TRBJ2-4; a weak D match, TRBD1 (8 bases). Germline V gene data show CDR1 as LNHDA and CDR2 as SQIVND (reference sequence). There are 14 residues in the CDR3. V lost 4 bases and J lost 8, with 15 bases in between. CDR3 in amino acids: CASSSRQGRDIQYF. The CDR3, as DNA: TGTGCCAGTAGTAGCCGACAGGGGAGGGACATTCAGTACTTC.

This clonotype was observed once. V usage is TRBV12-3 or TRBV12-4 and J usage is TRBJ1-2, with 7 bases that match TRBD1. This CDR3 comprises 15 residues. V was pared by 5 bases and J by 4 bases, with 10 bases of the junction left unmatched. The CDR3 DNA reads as TGTGCCAGCAGTGGACCGGGACAGCCTTCCTATGGCTACACCTTC. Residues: CASSGPGQPSYGYTF.

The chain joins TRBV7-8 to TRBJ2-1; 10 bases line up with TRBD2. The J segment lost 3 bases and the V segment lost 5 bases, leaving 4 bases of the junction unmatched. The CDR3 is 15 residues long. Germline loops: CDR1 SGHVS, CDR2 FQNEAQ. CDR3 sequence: CASSPTSGHYNEQFF. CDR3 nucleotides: TGTGCCAGCAGCCCGACTAGCGGGCACTACAATGAGCAGTTCTTC. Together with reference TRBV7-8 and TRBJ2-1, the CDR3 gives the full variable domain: GAGVSQSPRYKVAKRGQDVALRCDPISGHVSLFWYQQALGQGPEFLTYFQNEAQLDKSGLPSDRFFAERPEGSVSTLKIQRTQQEDSAVYLCASSPTSGHYNEQFFGPGTRLTVL.

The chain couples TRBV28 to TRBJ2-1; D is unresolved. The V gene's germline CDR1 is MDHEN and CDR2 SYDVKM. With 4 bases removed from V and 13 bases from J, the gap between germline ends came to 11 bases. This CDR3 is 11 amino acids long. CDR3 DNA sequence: TGTGCCAGCAGTTCCGGCCGGTCCCAGTTCTTC. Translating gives CASSSGRSQFF.

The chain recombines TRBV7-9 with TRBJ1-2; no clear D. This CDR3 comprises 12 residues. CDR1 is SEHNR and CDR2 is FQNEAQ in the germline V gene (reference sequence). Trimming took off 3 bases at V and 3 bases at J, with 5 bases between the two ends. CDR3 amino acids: CASSLVYYGYTF. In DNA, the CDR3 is TGTGCCAGCAGCTTGGTGTACTATGGCTACACCTTC.

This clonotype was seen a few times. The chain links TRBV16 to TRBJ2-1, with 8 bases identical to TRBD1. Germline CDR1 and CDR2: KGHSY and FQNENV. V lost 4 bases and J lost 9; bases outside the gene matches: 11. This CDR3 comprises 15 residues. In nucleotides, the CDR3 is TGTGCCAGCAGCCCCTGGGGGCAGGGGGCTATTGAGCAGTTCTTC. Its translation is CASSPWGQGAIEQFF.